One sample yielded the 18 T cell receptor beta chains listed below, sequenced in a study of CD8+ T cells in alopecia areata. Treatment reported: oral pan-JAK inhibitor, 5-10 mg twice daily. Investigators isolated RNA and reverse transcribed it into cDNA to act as the sequencing template. Data came from immunoSEQ multiplex PCR; TCRdb stores just in-frame clones and leaves some out. The repertoire includes 170,000 or so clones, roughly 62% of them detected once, and around 12% sits in the top ten. The material was CD8+ T cells sorted from blood, obtained at week 24, from a patient treated with tofacitinib. Receptors were obtained from a human donor with alopecia areata.

The rearrangement links TRBV19 to TRBJ2-2; 8 bases are a match to TRBD1. CDR1 LNHDA and CDR2 SQIVND come from the germline V gene (reference sequence). With V trimmed by 6 bases and J by 7 bases, 4 bases remained unmatched. There are 13 residues in the CDR3. This CDR3 reads CASRTGAGGELFF. Written as DNA, the CDR3 is TGTGCCAGTAGGACAGGGGCTGGCGGGGAGCTGTTTTTT.

The genes are TRBV29-1 and TRBJ1-3; D remains ambiguous. The CDR3 spans 13 residues. Trimming left V 4 bases short and J 3 bases short, with 10 bases between. From germline, CDR1 is SQVTM and CDR2 ANQGSEA. Written as DNA, the CDR3 is TGCAGCGTTGTGTGGGTGAATGGAAACACCATATATTTT. Amino acids: CSVVWVNGNTIYF.

This sequence joins TRBV5-1 and TRBJ2-1; 9 bases fit TRBD1. CDR1 is SGHRS and CDR2 is YFSETQ in the germline V gene. This CDR3 is 14 amino acids long. The junction had 7 bases not matched to a gene; V was cut back by 4 bases and J by 8 bases. The CDR3 DNA sequence: TGCGCCAGCAGCCGGACAGGGGCAGGGCATGAGCAGTTCTTC. Translated: CASSRTGAGHEQFF.

This rearrangement joins TRBV27 to TRBJ2-7; possibly TRBD1 or TRBD2 for D (7 bases each). Trimming cost V 0 bases and J 2 bases, with 11 bases left between them. Germline lookup yields CDR1 MNHEY and CDR2 SMNVEV (reference sequence). The CDR3 is 15 residues long. The CDR3 bases are TGTGCCAGCAGTTTATCGGGGGGGACAGCCTACGAGCAGTACTTC. Protein: CASSLSGGTAYEQYF.

Of note for this clone: This is likely a read error, given that the CDR3 carries no conserved phenylalanine or tryptophan at its end. The DNA is omitted, as the CDR3 cannot be located on it reliably, and the CDR3 follows TCRdb's listing. The V gene is TRBV6-5, the J gene TRBJ2-7; the table calls TRBD2, which could not be checked here. The length of the CDR3 is 11 amino acids, counting both ends. Germline V CDR1 and CDR2: MNHEY, SVGAGI. The CDR3 protein is CASSIPAGDRA.

This chain uses TRBV13 with TRBJ2-2, with TRBD1 matching 7 bases. CDR1 and CDR2 from the germline V gene are PRHDT and FYEKMQ (reference sequence). The trim removed 5 bases at V and 4 bases at J, leaving 7 bases unmatched. The CDR3 extends over 15 amino acids. The CDR3 bases are TGTGCCAGCAGCCTACCGGGACAGACCACCGGGGAGCTGTTTTTT. Protein sequence: CASSLPGQTTGELFF. The full variable domain, in which reference TRBV13 and TRBJ2-2 provide the parts outside the CDR3, is AAGVIQSPRHLIKEKRETATLKCYPIPRHDTVYWYQQGPGQDPQFLISFYEKMQSDKGSIPDRFSAQQFSDYHSELNMSSLELGDSALYFCASSLPGQTTGELFFGEGSRLTVL.

This clone has a handful of counts. The rearrangement links TRBV29-1 to TRBJ1-2; D might be TRBD1 (6 bases). The germline V gene encodes CDR1 SQVTM and CDR2 ANQGSEA. V lost 7 bases to trimming and J lost 7 bases, with 16 bases between them. The CDR3 totals 12 residues. This chain's CDR3 is CSEGRAGAGYTF. CDR3 nucleotide sequence: TGCAGCGAAGGGCGGGCAGGGGCTGGCTACACCTTC.

This clone has just one count. This rearrangement joins TRBV4-1 to TRBJ2-1; 14 positions match TRBD2. CDR1 is MGHRA, CDR2 YSYEKL, per germline. CDR3 length: 15 residues. J was trimmed by 7 bases and V by 2 bases; bases with no gene match: 1. The CDR3 loop is CASSQRTSGGNEQFF. As DNA, the CDR3 is TGCGCCAGCAGCCAACGGACTAGCGGGGGGAATGAGCAGTTCTTC.

V usage is TRBV7-9 and J usage is TRBJ1-1, with TRBD1 identical over 7 bases. This CDR3 has 12 residues. Per the germline V gene, CDR1 is SEHNR and CDR2 is FQNEAQ (reference sequence). The junction had 3 bases not matched to a gene; V was cut back by 5 bases and J by 6 bases. CDR3 bases: TGTGCCAGCAGCACAGGGGACGCTGAAGCTTTCTTT. It specifies CASSTGDAEAFF.

The V gene is TRBV7-9, the J gene TRBJ2-5; TRBD2 matches at 7 bases. The V gene's germline CDR1 is SEHNR and CDR2 FQNEAQ (reference sequence). The trim removed 4 bases at V and 1 base at J, leaving 3 bases unmatched. The CDR3 totals 14 residues. CDR3 bases: TGTGCCAGCAGCTCAAGCGGGGTCCAAGAGACCCAGTACTTC. Protein product: CASSSSGVQETQYF. The full variable domain, in which reference TRBV7-9 and TRBJ2-5 provide the parts outside the CDR3, is DTGVSQNPRHKITKRGQNVTFRCDPISEHNRLYWYRQTLGQGPEFLTYFQNEAQLEKSRLLSDRFSAERPKGSFSTLEIQRTEQGDSAMYLCASSSSGVQETQYFGPGTRLLVL.

The CDR3 coding sequence is TGCGCCAGCAGCCAAGAGGAGGCACTACCCTACGAGCAGTACTTC. Translating it yields CASSQEEALPYEQYF. The rearrangement joins TRBV4-1 to TRBJ2-7, with D tentatively TRBD2 (5 bases). The CDR3 length is 15 residues. V lost 0 bases, J lost 2 bases, and 11 bases lay in between. Germline V CDR1 and CDR2: MGHRA, YSYEKL.

V gene TRBV7-9 combines with J gene TRBJ1-2; D remains unclear. The CDR3 runs to 11 residues. Germline lookup yields CDR1 SEHNR and CDR2 FQNEAQ (reference sequence). The V and J ends lost 1 base and 8 bases respectively, with 5 bases between them. The CDR3 DNA is TGTGCCAGCAGCTTAGATGACGGCTACACCTTC. It is translated as CASSLDDGYTF.

The chain employs TRBV6-5 and TRBJ2-5; weak D call: TRBD1 (6 bases). CDR1 MNHEY and CDR2 SVGAGI come from the germline V gene. Trimming pared 2 bases from V and 4 bases from J, leaving 14 bases between. This CDR3 has 15 residues. This chain's CDR3 is CASSYESRGGETQYF. DNA for the CDR3: TGTGCCAGCAGTTACGAGAGTAGAGGGGGAGAGACCCAGTACTTC.

V usage is TRBV14 and J usage is TRBJ2-7; 10 bases align to TRBD1. The CDR3 consists of 15 residues. Germline V gene lookup returns CDR1 SGHDN and CDR2 FVKESK. With V trimmed by 2 bases and J by 7 bases, 8 bases remained unmatched. CDR3 sequence reads: CASSQWDRGVGEQYF. The CDR3 DNA follows: TGTGCCAGCAGCCAATGGGACAGGGGAGTGGGGGAGCAGTACTTC. Combining the CDR3 with reference TRBV14 and TRBJ2-7 gives the whole variable domain EAGVTQFPSHSVIEKGQTVTLRCDPISGHDNLYWYRRVMGKEIKFLLHFVKESKQDESGMPNNRFLAERTGGTYSTLKVQPAELEDSGVYFCASSQWDRGVGEQYFGPGTRLTVT.

The chain carries TRBV7-9 and TRBJ1-2; D perhaps matches TRBD1 (5 bases). The germline gives CDR1 SEHNR, CDR2 FQNEAQ (reference sequence). V was cut by 1 base and J by 3 bases, with 12 bases left in between. This CDR3 spans 15 amino acids. CDR3 residues: CASSLGTGVDYGYTF. CDR3 nucleotides: TGTGCCAGCAGCTTAGGGACGGGGGTGGACTATGGCTACACCTTC. The full variable domain, completed using reference TRBV7-9 and TRBJ1-2, is DTGVSQNPRHKITKRGQNVTFRCDPISEHNRLYWYRQTLGQGPEFLTYFQNEAQLEKSRLLSDRFSAERPKGSFSTLEIQRTEQGDSAMYLCASSLGTGVDYGYTFGSGTRLTVV.

The chain links TRBV7-9 to TRBJ1-2; a weak D match, TRBD1 (5 bases). The CDR3 consists of 13 residues. CDR1 is SEHNR and CDR2 is FQNEAQ in the germline V gene (reference sequence). Trimming took 3 bases from V and 2 from J, leaving 7 bases between them. The CDR3 DNA is TGTGCCAGCAGCTTCCCAGGGAACTATGGCTACACCTTC. It specifies CASSFPGNYGYTF. Complete variable domain (other parts from reference TRBV7-9 and TRBJ1-2): DTGVSQNPRHKITKRGQNVTFRCDPISEHNRLYWYRQTLGQGPEFLTYFQNEAQLEKSRLLSDRFSAERPKGSFSTLEIQRTEQGDSAMYLCASSFPGNYGYTFGSGTRLTVV.

This clone was detected only once. The CDR3 reads CASSLAAGTHTEAFF. The CDR3 DNA reads as TGTGCCAGCAGCTTGGCGGCGGGGACGCACACTGAAGCTTTCTTT. The rearrangement links TRBV11-3 to TRBJ1-1, with a possible D match to TRBD1 (5 bases). The germline V and J ends were trimmed by 3 bases and 3 bases, with 14 bases remaining between them. The CDR3 loop spans 15 amino acids. CDR1 is SGHNT, CDR2 YENEEA, per germline.

J is TRBJ1-1 and V is TRBV30; 9 bases match TRBD1. The J segment lost 4 bases and the V segment lost 6 bases, leaving 3 bases of the junction unmatched. The CDR3 covers 12 residues. Looked up from germline, CDR1 is GTSNPN and CDR2 is SVGIG (reference sequence). Here the CDR3 reads CACIQGATEAFF. CDR3 DNA sequence: TGTGCCTGCATACAGGGGGCCACTGAAGCTTTCTTT.